The 26 T cell receptor beta chains below all came from one sample that was sequenced in a study of CD8 T cells in Susac syndrome. RNA totalling roughly 0.45 to 1 ug underwent reverse transcription with random hexamers. TCRdb reprocessed the immunoSEQ multiplex PCR reads via MiXCR and lists one record per CDR3 protein. Of 150,000 to 200,000 distinct CDR3 sequences in the sample, 75% to 95% were seen once. Sequencing was performed on CD4+ T cells from PBMCs. Receptor source: a human donor with Susac syndrome.

V usage is TRBV18 and J usage is TRBJ1-4; D unresolved. The CDR3 spans 13 residues. V was clipped by 2 bases and J by 5 bases, with 6 bases between them. CDR1 is KGHSH, CDR2 LQKENI, per germline. CDR3 nucleotide sequence: TGTGCCAGCTCACCAACGTGGAATGAAAAACTGTTTTTT. It specifies CASSPTWNEKLFF.

The rearrangement joins TRBV19 to TRBJ1-6; possible D gene TRBD1, 6 bases. Deletions cut 0 bases from V and 11 bases from J, with 14 bases between. The germline gives CDR1 LNHDA, CDR2 SQIVND (reference sequence). The CDR3 contains 15 residues. The CDR3 DNA reads as TGTGCCAGTAGTATAGATCACGACAGGATAGCACCCCTCCACTTT. Amino acid sequence: CASSIDHDRIAPLHF. Full variable domain (remainder filled in from reference TRBV19 and TRBJ1-6): DGGITQSPKYLFRKEGQNVTLSCEQNLNHDAMYWYRQDPGQGLRLIYYSQIVNDFQKGDIAEGYSVSREKKESFPLTVTSAQKNPTAFYLCASSIDHDRIAPLHFGNGTRLTVT.

The J gene is TRBJ2-5, the V gene TRBV2; 9 nucleotides align to TRBD1. Germline CDR1 and CDR2: SNHLY and FYNNEI. CDR3 length: 14 residues. The V segment lost 6 bases and the J segment 6 bases; nucleotides outside the gene matches: 8. The chain's CDR3 is CASRGTGRWKTQYF. CDR3 nucleotide sequence: TGTGCCAGCAGAGGGACAGGGCGTTGGAAGACCCAGTACTTC.

CDR3 region: CASSPTVGNTIYF. CDR3 sequence (DNA): TGTGCCAGCTCACCGACGGTTGGGAACACCATATATTTT. The rearrangement joins TRBV18 to TRBJ1-3; D gene unclear. V lost 3 bases and J 7 bases, leaving 10 bases between the germline ends. The germline gives CDR1 KGHSH, CDR2 LQKENI. The CDR3 contains 13 residues.

The chain carries TRBV9 and TRBJ1-5; 10 nucleotides align to TRBD1. Unmatched junction bases numbered 3, after V lost 4 bases and J lost 2 bases. The CDR3 length is 15 residues. Germline V gene sequence: CDR1 SGDLS, CDR2 YYNGEE. CDR3 sequence (DNA): TGTGCCAGCAGCCGGGACAGGGGAGGCAATCAGCCCCAGCATTTT. It encodes CASSRDRGGNQPQHF.

The chain is built from TRBV27 and TRBJ2-7; 8 positions match TRBD1. The junction had 10 bases not matched to a gene; V was cut back by 7 bases and J by 5 bases. The CDR3 is made up of 14 amino acids. Germline CDR1 and CDR2: MNHEY and SMNVEV (reference sequence). The DNA for the CDR3 is TGTGCCAGCACTTTGAGCAGGGGGCACAACGAGCAGTACTTC. This sequence encodes CASTLSRGHNEQYF.

A few counts support this clonotype. The rearrangement uses TRBV6-5 and TRBJ1-5, with a tentative D call TRBD1 (6 bases). Germline CDR1 and CDR2: MNHEY and SVGAGI. The V end was cut by 0 bases, the J end by 11 bases, with 20 bases between. The CDR3 loop spans 16 amino acids. Here the CDR3 reads CASSYSAGASVGTQHF. The CDR3 DNA reads as TGTGCCAGCAGTTACTCAGCAGGGGCTTCTGTAGGGACCCAGCATTTT.

This chain uses TRBV19 with TRBJ1-2, with a tentative D call TRBD1 (6 bases). This CDR3 comprises 15 residues. Trimming cost V 9 bases and J 3 bases, with 20 bases left between them. Germline-derived CDR1 and CDR2 are LNHDA and SQIVND (reference sequence). The CDR3 nucleotides read TGTGCCAGCAAAAAGGGGGGCCGTGGAGACTATGGCTACACCTTC. Protein sequence: CASKKGGRGDYGYTF.

The chain recombines TRBV19 with TRBJ1-2; D not certain. Germline V gene data show CDR1 as LNHDA and CDR2 as SQIVND (reference sequence). V was pared by 1 base and J by 1 base, with 7 bases between. This CDR3 spans 14 amino acids. The CDR3 here is CASSIGRLNYGYTF. In DNA, the CDR3 is TGTGCCAGTAGTATAGGCCGGCTTAACTATGGCTACACCTTC. The full variable domain, with the rest looked up from reference TRBV19 and TRBJ1-2, is DGGITQSPKYLFRKEGQNVTLSCEQNLNHDAMYWYRQDPGQGLRLIYYSQIVNDFQKGDIAEGYSVSREKKESFPLTVTSAQKNPTAFYLCASSIGRLNYGYTFGSGTRLTVV.

V is TRBV5-1 and J is TRBJ1-2; 9 nucleotides align to TRBD1. CDR3 size: 16 residues. The germline CDR1 and CDR2 sequences are SGHRS and YFSETQ. V lost 3 bases, J lost 7 bases, and 13 bases stayed unmatched. The CDR3 reads CASSSAPSTGGFGYTF. CDR3 sequence (DNA): TGCGCCAGCAGCTCCGCACCCTCGACAGGGGGATTTGGCTACACCTTC.

The J gene is TRBJ2-3, the V gene TRBV2, with TRBD2 matching 9 bases. The CDR3 loop spans 14 amino acids. Germline loops: CDR1 SNHLY, CDR2 FYNNEI. V lost 10 bases to trimming and J lost 2 bases; unmatched junction nucleotides: 7. CDR3 DNA: TGTGCCACCGAGCGGGGGGACTACACAGATACGCAGTATTTT. Translated: CATERGDYTDTQYF.

The J gene is TRBJ2-3, the V gene TRBV4-2, with D possibly being TRBD2 (5 bases). Germline assignment: CDR1 LGHNA and CDR2 YNFKEQ. Trimming left V 0 bases short and J 2 bases short, with 15 bases between. CDR3 size: 17 residues. In nucleotides, the CDR3 is TGTGCCAGCAGCCAAGATGTGTTAGCGTCACACACAGATACGCAGTATTTT. Its protein is CASSQDVLASHTDTQYF.

This clonotype was found a few times. The chain is built from TRBV6-1 and TRBJ2-7; D gene ambiguous. Per the germline V gene, CDR1 is MNHNS and CDR2 is SASEGT. Trimming left V 4 bases short and J 6 bases short, with 13 bases between. CDR3 length: 13 residues. The chain's CDR3 is CASSGRAYGEQYF. The CDR3 coding sequence is TGTGCCAGCAGTGGAAGGGCCTACGGCGAGCAGTACTTC.

The chain links TRBV19 to TRBJ1-2; D call uncertain. The V gene lost 6 bases and the J gene lost 6 bases, with 14 bases spanning the gap. CDR3 size: 13 residues. CDR1 and CDR2 (germline): LNHDA, SQIVND (reference sequence). CDR3 protein: CASSRRAEHGYTF. CDR3 coding DNA: TGTGCCAGTAGCCGTAGGGCCGAGCATGGCTACACCTTC.

The V gene is TRBV20-1, the J gene TRBJ2-5, with 9 bases matching TRBD2. CDR1 and CDR2 (germline): DFQATT, SNEGSKA (reference sequence). Trimming cost V 0 bases and J 0 bases; bases outside gene matches: 8. The CDR3 has 17 residues. CDR3 DNA: TGCAGTGCTAGAGATTGGGGTAGCGGGGGAAACCAAGAGACCCAGTACTTC. This translates into CSARDWGSGGNQETQYF.

This sequence joins TRBV14 and TRBJ1-2; D gene unclear. Trimming left V 2 bases short and J 0 bases short, with 7 bases between. Per the germline V gene, CDR1 is SGHDN and CDR2 is FVKESK. The CDR3 covers 14 residues. The CDR3 DNA is TGTGCCAGCAGCCAAAATAAAGCTAACTATGGCTACACCTTC. This encodes CASSQNKANYGYTF.

The genes are TRBV29-1 and TRBJ2-7; D call uncertain. The CDR3 length is 11 residues. V was clipped by 6 bases and J by 3 bases, with 9 bases between them. The germline CDR1 and CDR2 sequences are SQVTM and ANQGSEA. The CDR3 protein is CSVRALYEQYF. The DNA for the CDR3 is TGCAGCGTCCGGGCCCTCTACGAGCAGTACTTC.

This clonotype was observed a handful of times. CDR3 in amino acids: CASSPNDGMYNEQFF. The CDR3 DNA reads as TGTGCCAGCAGCCCGAACGACGGTATGTACAATGAGCAGTTCTTC. The chain has TRBV12-3 or TRBV12-4 and TRBJ2-1; D ambiguous. Trimming left V 6 bases short and J 4 bases short, with 16 bases between. CDR3 length: 15 residues.

The gene calls are TRBV2 and TRBJ1-1; 9 bases match TRBD1. The length of the CDR3 is 14 residues. V dropped 6 bases and J dropped 7; count of bases not matched to a gene: 9. Looked up from germline, CDR1 is SNHLY and CDR2 is FYNNEI. CDR3 nucleotides: TGTGCCAGCAGCCTGGACAGGGGCCGGGATGAAGCTTTCTTT. Amino acid sequence: CASSLDRGRDEAFF.

The chain has TRBV6-5 and TRBJ1-2, with 9 bases aligning to TRBD1. CDR3 length equals 11 residues. Germline CDR1 and CDR2: MNHEY and SVGAGI. V shed 8 bases, J shed 7 bases, and the junction held 2 bases outside the gene matches. The CDR3 sequence: CASGQGFGYTF. CDR3 in DNA: TGTGCCAGCGGACAGGGGTTTGGCTACACCTTC.

The chain couples TRBV12-3 or TRBV12-4 to TRBJ1-1, with D uncertain. The CDR3 runs to 13 residues. Trimming pared 3 bases from V and 1 base from J, leaving 6 bases between. CDR3 in DNA: TGTGCCAGCAGTTTGGGTTCGAACACTGAAGCTTTCTTT. Translating gives CASSLGSNTEAFF.

CDR3 residues: CASSLLSGASSYNEQFF. CDR3 in DNA: TGTGCCAGCAGCTTGCTCAGCGGGGCAAGCTCCTACAATGAGCAGTTCTTC. The V call is TRBV5-6, the J call TRBJ2-1, with TRBD2 matching over 7 bases. The CDR3 is 17 residues long. V gave up 1 base and J gave up 0 bases; unmatched junction bases: 7. CDR1 and CDR2 (germline): SGHDT, YYEEEE.

The chain recombines TRBV18 with TRBJ2-5; no clear D gene. Germline V CDR1 and CDR2: KGHSH, LQKENI. This CDR3 region has 15 residues. Trimming stripped 2 bases from V and 9 bases from J, with 19 bases between. The CDR3 region is CASSPSGAALWAQYF. The CDR3 nucleotides are TGTGCCAGCTCACCATCGGGTGCGGCTTTATGGGCCCAGTACTTC.

This chain links TRBV2 with TRBJ2-2; TRBD2 is a possible D gene (5 bases). The CDR3 length is 16 residues. The germline gives CDR1 SNHLY, CDR2 FYNNEI. Trimming took off 6 bases at V and 0 bases at J, with 14 bases between the two ends. The CDR3 region has the DNA TGTGCCAGCAGCCCGGATTCGGGGACGAACACCGGGGAGCTGTTTTTT. Its protein is CASSPDSGTNTGELFF.

V is TRBV3-1 and J is TRBJ2-1; 14 bases agree with TRBD2. Germline V gene lookup returns CDR1 LGHDT and CDR2 YNNKEL (reference sequence). The CDR3 loop spans 14 amino acids. Unmatched junction bases numbered 4, after V lost 6 bases and J lost 9 bases. This CDR3 is CASRGLAGAGEQFF. The CDR3 nucleotides are TGTGCCAGCAGGGGACTAGCGGGAGCGGGTGAGCAGTTCTTC.

The chain links TRBV3-1 to TRBJ2-7; possible D gene TRBD2, 5 bases. V lost 1 base and J lost 2, with 9 bases in between. The CDR3 has 14 residues. Germline CDR1 is LGHDT and CDR2 is YNNKEL (reference sequence). The CDR3 DNA is TGTGCCAGCAGCCAAGCTGAGGGAGCCTACGAGCAGTACTTC. Its protein product is CASSQAEGAYEQYF.